Listed below are T cell receptor beta chains from one sample, sequenced in a study of T cell repertoires in cytomegalovirus infection. Each CDR3 protein is one row after TCRdb ran MiXCR on the reads. The repertoire holds around 340,000 distinct CDR3 sequences, with 25% to 30% as singletons. These receptors are not linked to any known antigen. The specimen was cultured PBMCs, collected from culture after CMV antigen stimulation. Receptors originate from a human donor in good health (CMV status not recorded). Some clones in this sample may be carry-over from other donors' samples. Each CDR3 is given with its conserved first and last residue. A D gene is named only where the DNA matches it firmly. Size tells how often a clone was seen (once, few, many) or the class of an expanded clone, and some rows leave it out.

j_gene: TRBJ2-3
d_gene: NA
abundance: few
v_gene: TRBV6-1
CDR3aa: CASSELKGGDTQYF
CDR3nt: TGTGCCAGCAGTGAACTGAAAGGAGGCGATACGCAGTATTTT

j_gene: TRBJ1-5
d_gene: NA
abundance: few
v_gene: TRBV19
CDR3aa: CASSNQVLHSNQPQHF
CDR3nt: TGTGCCAGTAGTAATCAGGTGCTTCATAGCAATCAGCCCCAGCATTTT

j_gene: TRBJ2-5
d_gene: NA
abundance: few
v_gene: TRBV20-1
CDR3aa: CSARDLRGQLLETQYF
CDR3nt: TGCAGTGCTAGAGACCTTCGGGGGCAACTACTCGAGACCCAGTACTTC

j_gene: TRBJ1-2
d_gene: NA
abundance: NA
v_gene: TRBV11-2
CDR3aa: CASSLEPGIYGYTF
CDR3nt: TGTGCCAGCAGCTTGGAACCCGGGATCTATGGCTACACCTTC

j_gene: TRBJ2-7
d_gene: NA
abundance: NA
v_gene: TRBV27
CDR3aa: CASSSPTTHYEQYF
CDR3nt: TGTGCCAGCAGTTCCCCGACTACGCACTACGAGCAGTACTTC

j_gene: TRBJ1-2
d_gene: NA
abundance: NA
v_gene: TRBV5-4
CDR3aa: CASRLWDRLIGGYTF
CDR3nt: TGTGCCAGCCGTCTGTGGGACCGCCTAATTGGTGGCTACACCTTC

j_gene: TRBJ2-1
d_gene: NA
abundance: once
v_gene: TRBV30
CDR3aa: CAWRRSHLYNEQFF
CDR3nt: TGTGCCTGGAGAAGATCGCACCTGTACAATGAGCAGTTCTTC

j_gene: TRBJ2-1
d_gene: TRBD1
abundance: NA
v_gene: TRBV7-9
CDR3aa: CASRSRVGGQGAYNEQFF
CDR3nt: TGTGCCAGCAGATCAAGGGTCGGAGGACAGGGGGCCTACAATGAGCAGTTCTTC

j_gene: TRBJ1-1
d_gene: NA
abundance: many
v_gene: TRBV20-1
CDR3aa: CSATLLRGNTEAFF
CDR3nt: TGCAGTGCTACCCTTCTCCGGGGGAACACTGAAGCTTTCTTT

j_gene: TRBJ1-2
d_gene: TRBD1
abundance: NA
v_gene: TRBV28
CDR3aa: CASSLALQGAGYGYTF
CDR3nt: TGTGCCAGCAGTTTGGCATTACAGGGGGCTGGGTATGGCTACACCTTC

j_gene: TRBJ2-3
d_gene: NA
abundance: few
v_gene: TRBV6-4
CDR3aa: CASSVDSSRGADTQYF
CDR3nt: TGTGCCAGCAGTGTAGACTCGAGCAGAGGGGCAGATACGCAGTATTTT

j_gene: TRBJ1-1
d_gene: NA
abundance: NA
v_gene: TRBV28
CDR3aa: CASSLGRYTEAFF
CDR3nt: TGTGCCAGCAGTTTGGGACGGTACACTGAAGCTTTCTTT

j_gene: TRBJ2-3
d_gene: NA
abundance: NA
v_gene: TRBV10-3
CDR3aa: CASGSRTDTQYF
CDR3nt: TGTGCCAGCGGGTCCCGCACAGATACGCAGTATTTT

j_gene: TRBJ1-1
d_gene: NA
abundance: NA
v_gene: TRBV11-2
CDR3aa: CASSPLGGGGGNTEAFF
CDR3nt: TGTGCCAGCAGCCCTCTTGGAGGGGGAGGAGGAAACACTGAAGCTTTCTTT

j_gene: TRBJ1-6
d_gene: NA
abundance: NA
v_gene: TRBV7-3
CDR3aa: CASSLDSYNSPHHF
CDR3nt: TGTGCCAGCAGCTTGGACAGCTATAATTCACCCCACCACTTT

j_gene: TRBJ2-3
d_gene: NA
abundance: NA
v_gene: TRBV7-2
CDR3aa: CASSLAPWSVPSTDTQYF
CDR3nt: TGTGCCAGCAGCTTAGCCCCCTGGAGCGTCCCTAGCACAGATACGCAGTATTTT

j_gene: TRBJ2-6
d_gene: NA
abundance: few
v_gene: TRBV7-9
CDR3aa: CASSLGMYGGTGANVLTF
CDR3nt: TGTGCCAGCAGCTTAGGGATGTATGGAGGAACTGGGGCCAACGTCCTGACTTTC

j_gene: TRBJ1-5
d_gene: TRBD1
abundance: few
v_gene: TRBV4-2
CDR3aa: CASSQGQGLGDQPQHF
CDR3nt: TGTGCCAGCAGCCAGGGACAGGGGCTTGGTGATCAGCCCCAGCATTTT

j_gene: TRBJ1-4
d_gene: NA
abundance: NA
v_gene: TRBV27
CDR3aa: CASSRVLWTGRSLATNEKLFF
CDR3nt: TGTGCCAGCAGTCGGGTCCTCTGGACGGGGAGGTCCCTTGCAACTAATGAAAAACTGTTTTTT

j_gene: TRBJ1-2
d_gene: NA
abundance: NA
v_gene: TRBV6-6
CDR3aa: CASSYSRQNYGYTF
CDR3nt: TGTGCCAGCAGTTACTCGAGACAGAACTATGGCTACACCTTC

j_gene: TRBJ2-3
d_gene: NA
abundance: few
v_gene: TRBV7-4
CDR3aa: CASSLVRGTDTQYF
CDR3nt: TGTGCCAGCAGCTTAGTTAGAGGCACAGATACGCAGTATTTT

j_gene: TRBJ1-2
d_gene: TRBD1
abundance: NA
v_gene: TRBV11-2
CDR3aa: CASSSRTGIGYTF
CDR3nt: TGTGCCAGCAGCTCTCGGACAGGGATCGGCTACACCTTC

j_gene: TRBJ2-2
d_gene: NA
abundance: NA
v_gene: TRBV29-1
CDR3aa: CSVPRGSHTGELFF
CDR3nt: TGCAGCGTCCCCCGGGGGAGTCACACCGGGGAGCTGTTTTTT

j_gene: TRBJ1-2
d_gene: TRBD1
abundance: NA
v_gene: TRBV28
CDR3aa: CASTLGQLPGYTF
CDR3nt: TGTGCCAGCACCCTGGGACAGCTCCCAGGCTACACCTTC

j_gene: TRBJ2-1
d_gene: NA
abundance: few
v_gene: TRBV6-1
CDR3aa: CASSRSSGLNEQFF
CDR3nt: TGTGCCAGCAGTCGGAGCTCGGGGCTCAATGAGCAGTTCTTC

j_gene: TRBJ2-5
d_gene: NA
abundance: NA
v_gene: TRBV6-4
CDR3aa: CASSDGGSETQYF
CDR3nt: TGTGCCAGCAGTGACGGGGGTTCCGAGACCCAGTACTTC

j_gene: TRBJ2-1
d_gene: TRBD2
abundance: few
v_gene: TRBV7-9
CDR3aa: CASSLSETSGNEQFF
CDR3nt: TGTGCCAGCAGCTTATCCGAGACTAGCGGGAATGAGCAGTTCTTC

j_gene: TRBJ2-5
d_gene: TRBD1
abundance: few
v_gene: TRBV5-4
CDR3aa: CASSPAGTGGGETQYF
CDR3nt: TGTGCCAGCAGCCCCGCCGGGACAGGGGGTGGGGAGACCCAGTACTTC

j_gene: TRBJ1-2
d_gene: NA
abundance: NA
v_gene: TRBV10-3
CDR3aa: CAISESAAQDYGYTF
CDR3nt: TGTGCCATCAGTGAGTCGGCAGCTCAGGACTATGGCTACACCTTC

j_gene: TRBJ1-2
d_gene: NA
abundance: few
v_gene: TRBV10-3
CDR3aa: CAIRTGTAEIGYGYTF
CDR3nt: TGTGCCATCAGAACAGGGACGGCGGAGATTGGGTATGGCTACACCTTC

j_gene: TRBJ1-6
d_gene: NA
abundance: many
v_gene: TRBV7-9
CDR3aa: CASSPGTSPLHF
CDR3nt: TGTGCCAGCAGCCCAGGGACTTCACCCCTCCACTTT

j_gene: TRBJ1-2
d_gene: NA
abundance: few
v_gene: TRBV20-1
CDR3aa: CSAPDDYGYTF
CDR3nt: TGCAGTGCTCCCGATGATTATGGCTACACCTTC

j_gene: TRBJ1-2
d_gene: NA
abundance: NA
v_gene: TRBV7-9
CDR3aa: CASSPTDANYGYTF
CDR3nt: TGTGCCAGCAGCCCAACCGACGCCAACTATGGCTACACCTTC

j_gene: TRBJ2-7
d_gene: TRBD2
abundance: few
v_gene: TRBV10-2
CDR3aa: CASSRTRNEQYF
CDR3nt: TGCGCCAGCAGTAGGACTAGAAACGAGCAGTACTTC

j_gene: TRBJ2-1
d_gene: TRBD2
abundance: few
v_gene: TRBV7-3
CDR3aa: CASSLLADGHEQFF
CDR3nt: TGTGCCAGCAGCTTACTAGCGGACGGCCATGAGCAGTTCTTC

j_gene: TRBJ1-2
d_gene: TRBD1
abundance: NA
v_gene: TRBV20-1
CDR3aa: CSASRTGGIGYTF
CDR3nt: TGCAGTGCTAGTCGGACAGGGGGCATAGGCTACACCTTC

j_gene: TRBJ2-1
d_gene: TRBD1
abundance: few
v_gene: TRBV6-6
CDR3aa: CASSWDSDQFF
CDR3nt: TGTGCCAGCAGTTGGGACAGTGATCAGTTCTTC

j_gene: TRBJ1-3
d_gene: NA
abundance: few
v_gene: TRBV6-1
CDR3aa: CATSGRNTIYF
CDR3nt: TGTGCCACCTCAGGTCGAAACACCATATATTTT

j_gene: TRBJ1-4
d_gene: NA
abundance: NA
v_gene: TRBV11-2
CDR3aa: CASSSVPRGEPQTNEKLFF
CDR3nt: TGTGCCAGCAGCTCCGTACCAAGGGGGGAACCCCAAACTAATGAAAAACTGTTTTTT

j_gene: TRBJ1-4
d_gene: NA
abundance: few
v_gene: TRBV7-6
CDR3aa: CASTRLYATNEKLFF
CDR3nt: TGTGCCAGCACTCGTCTCTACGCAACTAATGAAAAACTGTTTTTT

j_gene: TRBJ2-5
d_gene: NA
abundance: NA
v_gene: TRBV6-5
CDR3aa: CASTMSDQETQYF
CDR3nt: TGTGCCAGCACCATGAGCGACCAAGAGACCCAGTACTTC

j_gene: TRBJ2-1
d_gene: TRBD2
abundance: few
v_gene: TRBV7-2
CDR3aa: CASRSSGSSHNEQFF
CDR3nt: TGTGCCAGCAGATCTAGCGGGAGTTCCCACAATGAGCAGTTCTTC

j_gene: TRBJ1-1
d_gene: NA
abundance: few
v_gene: TRBV7-9
CDR3aa: CASSLEFPAEAFF
CDR3nt: TGTGCCAGCAGCTTAGAATTTCCTGCTGAAGCTTTCTTT

j_gene: TRBJ1-5
d_gene: NA
abundance: few
v_gene: TRBV7-9
CDR3aa: CASSHSGQQNQPQHF
CDR3nt: TGTGCCAGCAGCCACTCTGGACAGCAAAATCAGCCCCAGCATTTT

j_gene: TRBJ2-5
d_gene: NA
abundance: NA
v_gene: TRBV11-3
CDR3aa: CASSARAGQETQYF
CDR3nt: TGTGCCAGCAGCGCTCGGGCGGGACAAGAGACCCAGTACTTC

j_gene: TRBJ2-5
d_gene: NA
abundance: few
v_gene: TRBV6-6
CDR3aa: CASGGGAGGEETQYF
CDR3nt: TGTGCCAGCGGGGGTGGAGCCGGGGGAGAAGAGACCCAGTACTTC

j_gene: TRBJ1-6
d_gene: TRBD1
abundance: many
v_gene: TRBV6-1
CDR3aa: CASSVMGQGQSPLHF
CDR3nt: TGTGCCAGCAGTGTGATGGGACAGGGGCAGTCACCCCTCCACTTT

j_gene: TRBJ1-6
d_gene: TRBD1
abundance: NA
v_gene: TRBV2
CDR3aa: CASSGGYISPLHF
CDR3nt: TGTGCCAGCTCAGGGGGCTATATTTCACCCCTCCACTTT

j_gene: TRBJ1-4
d_gene: NA
abundance: once
v_gene: TRBV7-6
CDR3aa: CASSSRQDHEKLFF
CDR3nt: TGTGCCAGCAGCTCCCGACAGGACCATGAAAAACTGTTTTTT

j_gene: TRBJ1-6
d_gene: NA
abundance: NA
v_gene: TRBV4-2
CDR3aa: CASSQDRETPLHF
CDR3nt: TGTGCCAGCAGCCAAGACCGGGAGACACCCCTCCACTTT

j_gene: TRBJ2-1
d_gene: TRBD2
abundance: many
v_gene: TRBV11-2
CDR3aa: CASSPRLAGVYNEQFF
CDR3nt: TGTGCCAGCAGCCCTAGACTAGCGGGGGTATACAATGAGCAGTTCTTC

j_gene: TRBJ2-2
d_gene: NA
abundance: NA
v_gene: TRBV12-5
CDR3aa: CASGAGLVTNTGELFF
CDR3nt: TGTGCTAGTGGGGCTGGACTTGTTACGAACACCGGGGAGCTGTTTTTT

j_gene: TRBJ1-4
d_gene: NA
abundance: many
v_gene: TRBV7-2
CDR3aa: CASSTRQAEKLFF
CDR3nt: TGTGCCAGCAGCACTCGACAGGCGGAAAAACTGTTTTTT

j_gene: TRBJ1-1
d_gene: NA
abundance: NA
v_gene: TRBV3-1
CDR3aa: CASRDTNTEAFF
CDR3nt: TGTGCCAGCCGGGATACGAACACTGAAGCTTTCTTT